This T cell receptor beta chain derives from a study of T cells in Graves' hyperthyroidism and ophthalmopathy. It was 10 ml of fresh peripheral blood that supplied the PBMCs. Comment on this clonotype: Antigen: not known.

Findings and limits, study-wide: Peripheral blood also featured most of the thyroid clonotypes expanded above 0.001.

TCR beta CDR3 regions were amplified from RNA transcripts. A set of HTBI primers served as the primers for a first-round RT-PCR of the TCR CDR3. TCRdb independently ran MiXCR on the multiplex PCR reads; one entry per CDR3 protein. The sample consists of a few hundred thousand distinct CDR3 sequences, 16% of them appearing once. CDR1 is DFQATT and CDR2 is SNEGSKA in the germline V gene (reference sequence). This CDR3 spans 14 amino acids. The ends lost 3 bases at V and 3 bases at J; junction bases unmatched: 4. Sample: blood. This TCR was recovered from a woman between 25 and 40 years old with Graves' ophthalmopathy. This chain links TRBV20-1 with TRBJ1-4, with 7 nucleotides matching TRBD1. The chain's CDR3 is CSASTQGPNEKLFF. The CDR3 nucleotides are TGCAGTGCTAGCACACAGGGGCCTAATGAAAAACTGTTTTTT.